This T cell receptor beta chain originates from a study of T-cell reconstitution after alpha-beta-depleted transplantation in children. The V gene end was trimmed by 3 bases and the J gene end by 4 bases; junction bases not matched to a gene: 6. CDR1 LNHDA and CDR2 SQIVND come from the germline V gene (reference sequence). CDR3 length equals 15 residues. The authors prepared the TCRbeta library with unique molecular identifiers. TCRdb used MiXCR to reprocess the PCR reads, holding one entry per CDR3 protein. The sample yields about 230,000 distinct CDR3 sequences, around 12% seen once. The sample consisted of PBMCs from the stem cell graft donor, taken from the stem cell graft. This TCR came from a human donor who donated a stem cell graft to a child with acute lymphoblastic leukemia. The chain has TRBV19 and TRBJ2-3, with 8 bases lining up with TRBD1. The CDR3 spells CASSIRDRGADTQYF. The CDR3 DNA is TGTGCCAGTAGTATTCGAGACAGGGGCGCAGATACGCAGTATTTT.